These T cell receptor beta chains were read from a single sample in a study of control samples from healthy donors and cancer patients. Using immunoSEQ multiplex PCR, the repertoire was profiled, and TCRdb retains in-frame clones only, with some absent. The profile covers about 75,000 clones, with about four fifths appearing a single time and roughly 15% taken by the ten largest. Sequencing was done on a sample of blood. Receptor source: a man aged 50 or older in good health. Each CDR3 is given with its conserved first and last residue. The order of the fields is V gene, J gene, D gene, clone size, CDR3 protein, CDR3 DNA. A D gene is named only where the DNA matches it firmly. The listing skips clone size in some rows; elsewhere it reads once, few, many or a size class.

v_call: TRBV29-1
j_call: TRBJ2-6
d_call: TRBD1
clone_size: .
cdr3_aa: CSVETGGSGANVLTF
cdr3_nt: TGCAGCGTTGAAACAGGGGGCTCTGGGGCCAACGTCCTGACTTTC

v_call: TRBV6-5
j_call: TRBJ2-7
d_call: .
clone_size: .
cdr3_aa: CASSYRQLYEQYF
cdr3_nt: TGTGCCAGCAGTTACAGACAACTTTACGAGCAGTACTTC

v_call: TRBV4-2
j_call: TRBJ2-2
d_call: .
clone_size: .
cdr3_aa: CASSQGADGELFF
cdr3_nt: TGTGCCAGCAGCCAGGGGGCGGACGGGGAGCTGTTTTTT

v_call: TRBV10-3
j_call: TRBJ1-2
d_call: TRBD1
clone_size: .
cdr3_aa: CATTGGTGSGYTF
cdr3_nt: TGTGCCACGACGGGAGGGACAGGGAGTGGCTACACCTTC

v_call: TRBV21-1
j_call: TRBJ1-4
d_call: .
clone_size: .
cdr3_aa: CASSKGWGRIEKLFF
cdr3_nt: TGTGCCAGCAGCAAAGGCTGGGGACGGATAGAAAAACTGTTTTTT

v_call: TRBV29-1
j_call: TRBJ2-2
d_call: .
clone_size: .
cdr3_aa: CSVVPGKLTGELFF
cdr3_nt: TGCAGCGTTGTGCCAGGGAAACTTACCGGGGAGCTGTTTTTT

v_call: TRBV7-2
j_call: TRBJ1-6
d_call: .
clone_size: once
cdr3_aa: CASSLSAGSGSPLHF
cdr3_nt: TGTGCCAGCAGCTTATCAGCAGGATCAGGCTCACCCCTCCACTTT

v_call: TRBV7-3
j_call: TRBJ1-1
d_call: TRBD1
clone_size: .
cdr3_aa: CASSLDRGATEAFF
cdr3_nt: TGTGCCAGCAGCTTAGACAGGGGGGCCACTGAAGCTTTCTTT

v_call: TRBV5-6
j_call: TRBJ2-3
d_call: .
clone_size: .
cdr3_aa: CASSRSDTQYF
cdr3_nt: TGTGCCAGCAGCAGGTCAGATACGCAGTATTTT

v_call: TRBV12-3/TRBV12-4
j_call: TRBJ1-4
d_call: .
clone_size: .
cdr3_aa: CASSRRDTLLFF
cdr3_nt: TGTGCCAGCAGCCGACGGGACACTTTACTGTTTTTT

v_call: TRBV9
j_call: TRBJ2-5
d_call: TRBD2
clone_size: .
cdr3_aa: CASSVAGGLAGGTQYF
cdr3_nt: TGTGCCAGCAGCGTAGCGGGAGGGCTAGCGGGGGGGACCCAGTACTTC

v_call: TRBV3-1/TRBV3-2
j_call: TRBJ1-1
d_call: .
clone_size: .
cdr3_aa: CASSQESGAIFPAFF
cdr3_nt: TGTGCCAGCAGCCAAGAATCCGGGGCAATTTTTCCTGCTTTCTTT

v_call: TRBV2
j_call: TRBJ2-2
d_call: TRBD1
clone_size: .
cdr3_aa: CASSQQISGTGSAGELFF
cdr3_nt: TGTGCCAGCAGTCAGCAGATTTCCGGGACAGGGAGCGCCGGGGAGCTGTTTTTT

v_call: TRBV24-1
j_call: TRBJ2-3
d_call: TRBD2
clone_size: .
cdr3_aa: CATSSSGVTDTQYF
cdr3_nt: TGTGCCACCAGTTCTAGCGGGGTCACAGATACGCAGTATTTT

v_call: TRBV6-1
j_call: TRBJ2-5
d_call: TRBD1
clone_size: .
cdr3_aa: CASTPQGEETQYF
cdr3_nt: TGTGCCAGCACCCCCCAGGGGGAAGAGACCCAGTACTTC

v_call: TRBV7-2
j_call: TRBJ1-6
d_call: .
clone_size: .
cdr3_aa: CASSLDGGGGNNSPLHF
cdr3_nt: TGTGCCAGCAGCTTAGATGGGGGTGGCGGTAATAATTCACCCCTCCACTTT

v_call: TRBV20-1
j_call: TRBJ2-7
d_call: TRBD1
clone_size: .
cdr3_aa: CSVSLPGQEYF
cdr3_nt: TGCAGTGTTTCACTTCCGGGACAGGAGTACTTC

v_call: TRBV30
j_call: TRBJ1-1
d_call: TRBD1
clone_size: .
cdr3_aa: CAWSVPNRGPQAFF
cdr3_nt: TGTGCCTGGAGTGTTCCTAACAGGGGGCCGCAAGCTTTCTTT

v_call: TRBV25-1
j_call: TRBJ1-1
d_call: .
clone_size: .
cdr3_aa: CASSEHMNTEAFF
cdr3_nt: TGTGCCAGCAGTGAGCACATGAACACTGAAGCTTTCTTT

v_call: TRBV28
j_call: TRBJ1-3
d_call: .
clone_size: .
cdr3_aa: CASTVDGNTIYF
cdr3_nt: TGTGCCAGCACTGTGGATGGAAACACCATATATTTT

v_call: TRBV10-3
j_call: TRBJ2-7
d_call: .
clone_size: .
cdr3_aa: CAISSGRGAYEQYF
cdr3_nt: TGTGCCATCAGTTCGGGCCGGGGGGCTTACGAGCAGTACTTC

v_call: TRBV5-1
j_call: TRBJ2-5
d_call: .
clone_size: once
cdr3_aa: CASSLSETQYF
cdr3_nt: TGCGCCAGCAGCTTGTCGGAGACCCAGTACTTC

v_call: TRBV28
j_call: TRBJ1-1
d_call: TRBD1
clone_size: .
cdr3_aa: CASSFTGGTEAFF
cdr3_nt: TGTGCCAGCAGTTTCACAGGGGGCACTGAAGCTTTCTTT

v_call: TRBV4-3
j_call: TRBJ2-3
d_call: TRBD2
clone_size: once
cdr3_aa: CASSPVRRGIDTQYF
cdr3_nt: TGCGCCAGCAGTCCCGTGAGGCGGGGGATAGATACGCAGTATTTT

v_call: TRBV4-3
j_call: TRBJ2-3
d_call: TRBD2
clone_size: .
cdr3_aa: CASSQDKAGGTDTQYF
cdr3_nt: TGCGCCAGCAGCCAAGACAAAGCGGGGGGCACAGATACGCAGTATTTT

v_call: TRBV28
j_call: TRBJ1-2
d_call: .
clone_size: .
cdr3_aa: CASSFGGALGGYTF
cdr3_nt: TGTGCCAGCAGTTTTGGGGGGGCGCTGGGTGGCTACACCTTC

v_call: TRBV6-6
j_call: TRBJ2-7
d_call: .
clone_size: .
cdr3_aa: CASSPQLGRPATHEQYF
cdr3_nt: TGTGCCAGCAGTCCTCAACTAGGACGGCCCGCGACGCACGAGCAGTACTTC